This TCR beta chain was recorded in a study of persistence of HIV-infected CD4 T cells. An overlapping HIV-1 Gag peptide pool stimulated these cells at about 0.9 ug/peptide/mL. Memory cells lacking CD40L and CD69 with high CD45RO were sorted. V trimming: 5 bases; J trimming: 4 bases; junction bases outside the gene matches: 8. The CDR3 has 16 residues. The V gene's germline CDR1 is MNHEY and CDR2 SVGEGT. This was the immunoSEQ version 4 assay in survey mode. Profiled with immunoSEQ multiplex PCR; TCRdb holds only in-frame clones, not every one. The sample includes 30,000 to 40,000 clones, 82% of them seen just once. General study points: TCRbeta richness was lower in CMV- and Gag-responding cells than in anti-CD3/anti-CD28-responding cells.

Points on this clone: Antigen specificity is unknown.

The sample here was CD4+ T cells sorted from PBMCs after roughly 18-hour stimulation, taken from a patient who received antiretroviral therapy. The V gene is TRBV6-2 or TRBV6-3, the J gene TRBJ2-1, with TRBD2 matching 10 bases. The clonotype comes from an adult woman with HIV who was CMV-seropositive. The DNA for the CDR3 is TGTGCCAGCAGTGACGAGCGGGGGGGTAAATACAATGAGCAGTTCTTC. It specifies CASSDERGGKYNEQFF.